The rows below give T cell receptor beta chains drawn from one sample of a study of blood T cell repertoires in COVID-19. The assay was immunoSEQ multiplex PCR, and TCRdb's table has in-frame clones only and misses some. The table has 85,000 to 110,000 clones, more than 75% seen once. Sequencing was performed on peripheral blood. The receptors were sampled from a human donor in a cohort sampled during active COVID-19. The CDR3 runs from the conserved cysteine through the conserved F or W. Each record gives: J gene, V gene, clone size, D gene, CDR3 DNA, CDR3 protein. D genes are given only for firm matches. Part of the rows lack a size; the others show once, few, many or a class for expanded clones.

j_call: TRBJ2-5; v_call: TRBV5-4; clone_size: NA; d_call: NA; cdr3_nt: TGTGCCAGCAGCTTGGCGGAGACCCAGTACTTC; cdr3_aa: CASSLAETQYF
j_call: TRBJ1-4; v_call: TRBV2; clone_size: NA; d_call: NA; cdr3_nt: TGTGCCAGCAGCGAATCGGACAGTCTTAAAGGAAAACTGTTTTTT; cdr3_aa: CASSESDSLKGKLFF
j_call: TRBJ1-1; v_call: TRBV4-1; clone_size: NA; d_call: NA; cdr3_nt: TGCGCCAGCAGCCAGACCCAGGGTGGCACTGAAGCTTTCTTT; cdr3_aa: CASSQTQGGTEAFF
j_call: TRBJ2-2; v_call: TRBV5-1; clone_size: NA; d_call: NA; cdr3_nt: TGCGCCAGCAGCTTGGGCAGTGGTCTGAACGGGGAGCTGTTTTTT; cdr3_aa: CASSLGSGLNGELFF
j_call: TRBJ2-7; v_call: TRBV19; clone_size: NA; d_call: TRBD2; cdr3_nt: TGTGCCAGTAGTATACAGCGGGAGGCCACCTACGAGCAGTACTTC; cdr3_aa: CASSIQREATYEQYF
j_call: TRBJ1-1; v_call: TRBV18; clone_size: few; d_call: TRBD1; cdr3_nt: TGTGCCAGCTCACCAGCAGGGGGCTCTACAATGAACACTGAAGCTTTCTTT; cdr3_aa: CASSPAGGSTMNTEAFF
j_call: TRBJ2-2; v_call: TRBV3-1/TRBV3-2; clone_size: NA; d_call: NA; cdr3_nt: TGTGCCAGCAGCCAAGATCAGGTAGCGGCCTTAATACTTACCGGGGAGCTGTTTTTT; cdr3_aa: CASSQDQVAALILTGELFF
j_call: TRBJ2-1; v_call: TRBV25-1; clone_size: NA; d_call: NA; cdr3_nt: TGTGCCAGCAGTGAATTTGGAGACAGGTCGCTATGGGGGGAGCAGTTCTTC; cdr3_aa: CASSEFGDRSLWGEQFF
j_call: TRBJ2-1; v_call: TRBV7-3; clone_size: NA; d_call: NA; cdr3_nt: TGTGCCAGCAGCTTAATCGGGGGGCGGTTTTACAATGAGCAGTTCTTC; cdr3_aa: CASSLIGGRFYNEQFF
j_call: TRBJ2-3; v_call: TRBV7-2; clone_size: NA; d_call: TRBD2; cdr3_nt: TGTGCCAGCAGCTTAGTAAGCGGGGGGGCAGCAGATACGCAGTATTTT; cdr3_aa: CASSLVSGGAADTQYF
j_call: TRBJ2-2; v_call: TRBV7-2; clone_size: NA; d_call: TRBD1; cdr3_nt: TGTGCCAGCAGCTTAGTATCCCAGGGGGCGAACACCGGGGAGCTGTTTTTT; cdr3_aa: CASSLVSQGANTGELFF
j_call: TRBJ1-4; v_call: TRBV5-1; clone_size: NA; d_call: NA; cdr3_nt: TGCGCCAGCAGCTTCAGGAATAATGAAAAACTGTTTTTT; cdr3_aa: CASSFRNNEKLFF
j_call: TRBJ1-4; v_call: TRBV5-1; clone_size: NA; d_call: NA; cdr3_nt: TGCGCCAGCAGCCGCGGAGGGGCAATGGAGAATGAAAAACTGTTTTTT; cdr3_aa: CASSRGGAMENEKLFF
j_call: TRBJ2-1; v_call: TRBV29-1; clone_size: few; d_call: TRBD2; cdr3_nt: TGCAGCGCCTTAGGAAGCGGGAGGTTTTCCTACAATGAGCAGTTCTTC; cdr3_aa: CSALGSGRFSYNEQFF
j_call: TRBJ2-6; v_call: TRBV3-1/TRBV3-2; clone_size: NA; d_call: TRBD1; cdr3_nt: TGTGCCAGCAGCCGTGGGACAGGGGGACGATCTGGGGCCAACGTCCTGACTTTC; cdr3_aa: CASSRGTGGRSGANVLTF
j_call: TRBJ1-1; v_call: TRBV5-1; clone_size: NA; d_call: NA; cdr3_nt: TGCGCCAGCAGCTTGGGGCTGAACACTGAAGCTTTCTTT; cdr3_aa: CASSLGLNTEAFF
j_call: TRBJ2-5; v_call: TRBV2; clone_size: NA; d_call: TRBD2; cdr3_nt: TGTGCCAGCAGTGTACCTAGCGGGAACCAAGAGACCCAGTACTTC; cdr3_aa: CASSVPSGNQETQYF
j_call: TRBJ2-3; v_call: TRBV9; clone_size: NA; d_call: TRBD2; cdr3_nt: TGTGCCAGCAGCGTAAGACTAGCGGGAACAGATACGCAGTATTTT; cdr3_aa: CASSVRLAGTDTQYF
j_call: TRBJ2-5; v_call: TRBV4-2; clone_size: NA; d_call: TRBD1; cdr3_nt: TGTGCCAGCAGCCCGACAGGGGATGCGGAGACCCAGTACTTC; cdr3_aa: CASSPTGDAETQYF
j_call: TRBJ1-5; v_call: TRBV30; clone_size: NA; d_call: NA; cdr3_nt: TGTGCCTGGGACGAGGGCGACGGCAATCAGCCCCAGCATTTT; cdr3_aa: CAWDEGDGNQPQHF
j_call: TRBJ1-6; v_call: TRBV6-5; clone_size: NA; d_call: NA; cdr3_nt: TGTGCCAGCAGGTTCGGGTATTCACCCCTCCACTTT; cdr3_aa: CASRFGYSPLHF
j_call: TRBJ1-6; v_call: TRBV9; clone_size: NA; d_call: NA; cdr3_nt: TGTGCCAGCAGCCTACGCAACGGCTATAATTCACCCCTCCACTTT; cdr3_aa: CASSLRNGYNSPLHF
j_call: TRBJ2-7; v_call: TRBV13; clone_size: NA; d_call: TRBD2; cdr3_nt: TGTGCCAGCAGCCAGCGGACTAGCGGGCAATACGAGCAGTACTTC; cdr3_aa: CASSQRTSGQYEQYF
j_call: TRBJ2-7; v_call: TRBV7-3; clone_size: NA; d_call: TRBD2; cdr3_nt: TGTGCCAGCAGCCCAAGGACTAGTCGTGACGAGCAGTACTTC; cdr3_aa: CASSPRTSRDEQYF
j_call: TRBJ2-2; v_call: TRBV6-5; clone_size: NA; d_call: NA; cdr3_nt: TGTGCCAGCAGCCCCCTTCAACGCGGCGGGGAGCTGTTTTTT; cdr3_aa: CASSPLQRGGELFF
j_call: TRBJ2-7; v_call: TRBV25-1; clone_size: NA; d_call: NA; cdr3_nt: TGTGCCAGCAGTGATCCGGGGAAGGGTTCCTACGAGCAGTACTTC; cdr3_aa: CASSDPGKGSYEQYF
j_call: TRBJ2-3; v_call: TRBV15; clone_size: few; d_call: TRBD1; cdr3_nt: TGTGCCACCAGCAGAGATCCGGGACAGGGCTCAGATACGCAGTATTTT; cdr3_aa: CATSRDPGQGSDTQYF
j_call: TRBJ2-5; v_call: TRBV6-5; clone_size: NA; d_call: TRBD1; cdr3_nt: TGTGCCAGCAGTAGCGACAGGGGGCAAGAGACCCAGTACTTC; cdr3_aa: CASSSDRGQETQYF
j_call: TRBJ1-1; v_call: TRBV19; clone_size: NA; d_call: NA; cdr3_nt: TGTGCCAGTAGTATTCCCAGCGCCACTGAAGCTTTCTTT; cdr3_aa: CASSIPSATEAFF
j_call: TRBJ2-7; v_call: TRBV9; clone_size: NA; d_call: NA; cdr3_nt: TGTGCCAGCAGCGTAAGCCCGGTGAACGGGGTGGAGCAGTACTTC; cdr3_aa: CASSVSPVNGVEQYF
j_call: TRBJ2-7; v_call: TRBV28; clone_size: once; d_call: TRBD1; cdr3_nt: TGTGCCAGCACCTGGACAGGAGACACCTACGAGCAGTACTTC; cdr3_aa: CASTWTGDTYEQYF
j_call: TRBJ2-7; v_call: TRBV28; clone_size: NA; d_call: TRBD2; cdr3_nt: TGTGCCAGCAGTTGGGCTAGCGGGGTCTCCTACGAGCAGTACTTC; cdr3_aa: CASSWASGVSYEQYF